The following is a TCR beta chain sequence with its context. Its cognate antigen is unknown. The CDR3 covers 13 residues. V lost 2 bases and J lost 4, with 10 bases in between. Germline CDR1 is SQVTM and CDR2 is ANQGSEA. RNA was isolated and reverse transcribed to cDNA, the sequencing template. Here immunoSEQ multiplex PCR was the method, and the copy in TCRdb shows in-frame clones only, minus some. This table has 95,000 to 110,000 clones, approximately 90% appearing once. The data originate from a study of CD8+ T cells in alopecia areata. The study, taken as a whole, reports: Scalp clonality dropped significantly under tofacitinib, as did expanded CD8+ top-100 clones.

Treatment noted: oral pan-JAK inhibitor, 5-10 mg twice daily. Sequenced here: CD8+ T cells sorted from blood, sampled at approximately week 30, from a patient treated with tofacitinib. This TCR was recovered from a human donor with alopecia areata. This chain uses TRBV29-1 with TRBJ2-3; possibly TRBD1 or TRBD2 for D (6 bases each). The CDR3 sequence: CSVESGEADTQYF. CDR3 bases: TGCAGCGTTGAATCAGGGGAGGCAGATACGCAGTATTTT.